This T cell receptor beta chain was sequenced during a study of CD8+CD57+ T cells in acquired aplastic anemia. Study summary: DNA per sorted CD4+ or CD8+ sample ranged roughly 0.17 to 27.4 ug, averaging approximately 3.1 ug. Healthy donors averaged roughly 11 million reads for CD4+ cells. Points from the study as a whole: Patients and controls shared some 30 CD8+ CDR3 sequences, highly expressed in patients.

CDR3 length equals 12 residues. The V gene's germline CDR1 is SNHLY and CDR2 FYNNEI. Between the trimmed V and J ends, which lost 8 bases and 6 bases, there was a span of 14 bases. Comment on this clonotype: No antigen is known for it.

Profiling of TCR beta VDJ combinations and CDR3 sequences used genomic DNA as template. TCRdb recomputed calls from the reads with MiXCR, one row per CDR3 protein. The sample has a few hundred thousand distinct CDR3 sequences; roughly 57% are singletons. This chain uses TRBV2 with TRBJ2-7, with D possibly being TRBD1 (6 bases). Material for sequencing was sorted CD4+, CD8+, or CD8+CD57+ T cells (not recorded which) from PBMCs. This receptor was identified in a human donor in good health. The CDR3 DNA follows: TGTGCCAGCCTCTTGGGGGCCGGCGAGCAGTACTTC. Translating it yields CASLLGAGEQYF.